This entry features one T cell receptor (beta chain) sequence. This specimen comes from a study of blood T cell repertoires in COVID-19. Overall study: COVID-19 samples from acute and convalescent phases originated in the United States, Italy and Spain. Sources were T cells, B-cell-depleted T cells, or PBMCs; the material itself was cDNA or gDNA.

Per the study methods: The assay estimated nucleated cells by amplifying reference gene primers. Repertoires were generated with immunoSEQ multiplex PCR, while TCRdb's copy carries only in-frame clones and drops some. V and J calls and clone size are as listed in that table; D and trimming were resolved from the DNA. The sample has roughly 34,000 clones, 80% seen once. The receptor's source is a woman aged 70-85 years with acute or convalescent COVID-19. The specimen sequenced was peripheral blood.

In nucleotides, the CDR3 is TGTGCCAGCAGATTGGGGACTAGCGGGGATGAGCAGTTCTTC. This encodes CASRLGTSGDEQFF. The chain has TRBV7-8 and TRBJ2-1; 13 bases are shared with TRBD2. Germline trimming cut 6 bases from V and 8 bases from J; bases unmatched to any gene: 4. The CDR3 length is 14 residues. Germline-derived CDR1 and CDR2 are SGHVS and FQNEAQ.